The sequence of this T cell receptor (beta chain) was determined in a study of T cell responses to AZD1222 COVID-19 vaccine. General study points: Donor demographics were predominantly white British with a female majority; clonal diversity may be underestimated.

This table comes from immunoSEQ multiplex PCR, and its TCRdb copy is limited to in-frame clones, with some not included. The data show 150,000 to 200,000 clones, with around 90% seen just once and approximately 1.2% held by the top ten. To note about this clone: Antigen specificity is unknown.

Whether given at about 4 or about 12 weeks, second doses were pooled. Trimming cost V 1 base and J 2 bases, with 12 bases left between them. Looked up from germline, CDR1 is LNHDA and CDR2 is SQIVND (reference sequence). This CDR3 comprises 16 residues. The chain carries TRBV19 and TRBJ1-5; D is possibly TRBD1 (6 bases). Source: peripheral blood, taken 28 days after the second AZD1222 dose. This clonotype was sampled from an adult who received the AZD1222 COVID-19 vaccine. The CDR3 is CASSIVGGLGNQPQHF. In DNA form, the CDR3 reads TGTGCCAGTAGTATAGTAGGGGGGCTCGGCAATCAGCCCCAGCATTTT.